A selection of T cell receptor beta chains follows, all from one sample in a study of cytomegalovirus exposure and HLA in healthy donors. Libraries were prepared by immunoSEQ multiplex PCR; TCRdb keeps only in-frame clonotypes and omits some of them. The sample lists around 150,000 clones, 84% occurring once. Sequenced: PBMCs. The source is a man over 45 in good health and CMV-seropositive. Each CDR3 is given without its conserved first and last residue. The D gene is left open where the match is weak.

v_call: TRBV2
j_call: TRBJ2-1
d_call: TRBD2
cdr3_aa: ASSPRVAGDYNEQF

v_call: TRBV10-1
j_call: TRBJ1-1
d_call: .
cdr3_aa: ASSYDRTTEAF

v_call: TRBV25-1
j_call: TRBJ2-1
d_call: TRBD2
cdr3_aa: ASSASGLAGNEQF

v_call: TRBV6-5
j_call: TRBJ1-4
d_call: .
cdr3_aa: ASSPLGGEKLF

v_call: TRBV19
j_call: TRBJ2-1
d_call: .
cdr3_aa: ASSGSRVHNEQF

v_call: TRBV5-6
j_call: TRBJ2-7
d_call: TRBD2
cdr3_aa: ASSSLGRIVAGDEQY

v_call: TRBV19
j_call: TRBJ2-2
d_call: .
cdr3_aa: ASMGDLNTGELF

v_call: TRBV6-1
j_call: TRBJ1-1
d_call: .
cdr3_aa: ASSDPGREAF

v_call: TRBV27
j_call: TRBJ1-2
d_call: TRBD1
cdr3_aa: ASRPGTGVGYT

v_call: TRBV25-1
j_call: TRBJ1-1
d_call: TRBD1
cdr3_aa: ASTTSDRVGTEAF